This entry lists 21 T cell receptor beta chains sequenced from one sample in a study of T cell clones after liver transplantation. Profiling relied on immunoSEQ multiplex PCR, and the TCRdb table lists in-frame clones only, not all of them. The repertoire holds around 110,000 clones, with 90% as singletons. This specimen was CD4+ T cells from blood, taken 12 months after liver transplant. Receptors originate from a human patient who received a liver transplant. Some T cells may have originated in the graft donor.

The CDR3 nucleotides are TGTGCCAGCAGCCCCTCGACCGGTGGAGGGGGCGCGGGTCAGCCCCAGCATTTT. Translation: CASSPSTGGGGAGQPQHF. This chain links TRBV4-2 with TRBJ1-5, with 7 bases matching TRBD1. CDR1 is LGHNA, CDR2 YNFKEQ, per germline. Losses at the gene ends were 4 bases for V and 6 bases for J; bases not matched to a gene: 18. This CDR3 has 18 residues.

V is TRBV5-4 and J is TRBJ2-3, with 9 bases aligning to TRBD2. CDR3 length: 14 amino acids. Germline V lookup: CDR1 SGHNT, CDR2 YYREEE (reference sequence). With V trimmed by 2 bases and J by 7 bases, 5 bases remained unmatched. CDR3 DNA: TGTGCCAGCAGCTTTCTAGCGGGACCTTATACGCAGTATTTT. Translating gives CASSFLAGPYTQYF.

V is TRBV11-3 and J is TRBJ2-7; 13 bases fit TRBD2. This CDR3 spans 15 amino acids. V was pared by 6 bases and J by 4 bases, with 6 bases of the junction left unmatched. In germline, CDR1 is SGHNT, CDR2 YENEEA. CDR3 amino acids: CASRKGLAGDYEQYF. CDR3 nucleotides: TGTGCCAGCAGGAAAGGACTAGCGGGAGATTACGAGCAGTACTTC. Full variable domain (remainder filled in from reference TRBV11-3 and TRBJ2-7): EAGVVQSPRYKIIEKKQPVAFWCNPISGHNTLYWYLQNLGQGPELLIRYENEEAVDDSQLPKDRFSAERLKGVDSTLKIQPAELGDSAVYLCASRKGLAGDYEQYFGPGTRLTVT.

J is TRBJ1-1 and V is TRBV4-1, with 8 bases that match TRBD1. Losses at the gene ends were 1 base for V and 11 bases for J; bases not matched to a gene: 9. Germline CDR1 reads MGHRA; CDR2 reads YSYEKL. The CDR3 runs 14 residues. The CDR3 here is CASSQGQGRRDAFF. The CDR3 DNA reads TGCGCCAGCAGCCAAGGACAGGGGCGAAGAGACGCTTTCTTT.

This clone showed up just once. The chain uses TRBV4-2 and TRBJ2-7; tentatively, D is TRBD2 (6 bases). The germline CDR1 and CDR2 sequences are LGHNA and YNFKEQ. Trimming removed 0 bases at V and 3 bases at J, with 15 bases between. The CDR3 covers 16 residues. CDR3: CASSQDQQRVGYEQYF. CDR3 DNA: TGTGCCAGCAGCCAAGATCAGCAGCGGGTGGGCTACGAGCAGTACTTC.

The CDR3 loop reads CASTHSSPLGYTF. The CDR3 DNA sequence: TGTGCCAGCACCCACTCGTCCCCGCTCGGCTACACCTTC. The chain employs TRBV28 and TRBJ1-2; D is ambiguous. This CDR3 has 13 amino acids. The V end lost 7 bases, the J end lost 8 bases, and 17 bases lay between the germline ends. The germline CDR1 and CDR2 sequences are MDHEN and SYDVKM.

The V call is TRBV10-2, the J call TRBJ2-5, with a tentative D call TRBD2 (6 bases). Looked up from germline, CDR1 is WSHSY and CDR2 is SAAADI. V lost 6 bases and J lost 1, with 18 bases in between. The CDR3 has 16 amino acids. This CDR3 reads CASREGGGVGQETQYF. CDR3 nucleotide sequence: TGCGCCAGCAGGGAGGGCGGCGGAGTCGGCCAAGAGACCCAGTACTTC.

The rearrangement links TRBV5-1 to TRBJ2-1; D unresolved. V shed 1 base and J shed 8 bases, with 4 bases lying between them. This CDR3 comprises 11 residues. Per the germline V gene, CDR1 is SGHRS and CDR2 is YFSETQ. CDR3 nucleotide sequence: TGCGCCAGCAGCTTGATCGATGAGCAGTTCTTC. This translates into CASSLIDEQFF.

The V gene is TRBV9, the J gene TRBJ2-7; D is unclear. The germline V gene encodes CDR1 SGDLS and CDR2 YYNGEE. The CDR3 totals 13 residues. V lost 4 bases, J lost 7 bases, and 15 bases lay in between. The CDR3 region is CASSPYTYAEQYF. CDR3 in DNA: TGTGCCAGCAGCCCCTACACCTACGCGGAGCAGTACTTC.

V and J are TRBV2 and TRBJ2-5; TRBD1 matches 7 bases. With V trimmed by 8 bases and J by 2 bases, 8 bases remained unmatched. CDR3 length: 14 amino acids. The germline CDR1 and CDR2 sequences are SNHLY and FYNNEI. The CDR3 DNA sequence: TGTGCCAGCGGCCCTGGGACAGCGCAAGAGACCCAGTACTTC. Translating it yields CASGPGTAQETQYF.

The rearrangement joins TRBV11-2 to TRBJ2-2, with D tentatively TRBD2 (6 bases). Germline CDR1 is SGHAT and CDR2 is FQNNGV. The CDR3 length is 15 residues. Trimming stripped 5 bases from V and 2 bases from J, with 12 bases between. CDR3 bases: TGTGCCAGCAGCGCGTTAGCGGTAAACACCGGGGAGCTGTTTTTT. Translating gives CASSALAVNTGELFF.

The chain carries TRBV6-6 and TRBJ2-2, with TRBD2 matching 7 bases. There are 15 residues in the CDR3. V trimming: 4 bases; J trimming: 1 base; junction bases outside the gene matches: 3. Germline CDR1 is MNHNY and CDR2 is SVGAGI (reference sequence). Here the CDR3 reads CASSFSGKNTGELFF. The CDR3 DNA is TGTGCCAGCAGTTTCAGCGGGAAGAACACCGGGGAGCTGTTTTTT.

The chain links TRBV7-2 to TRBJ2-1, with 10 bases that match TRBD2. Germline V gene data show CDR1 as SGHTA and CDR2 as FQGNSA. V shed 3 bases and J 3 bases; nucleotides not matched to a gene: 11. The CDR3 length is 18 residues. The CDR3 protein is CASSFAGTSETIYNEQFF. The CDR3 coding sequence is TGTGCCAGCAGCTTCGCCGGGACTAGCGAGACGATCTACAATGAGCAGTTCTTC.

This clone was seen only a few times. V usage is TRBV7-9 and J usage is TRBJ2-2, with TRBD1 identical over 12 bases. The J segment lost 6 bases and the V segment lost 3 bases, leaving 5 bases of the junction unmatched. In germline, CDR1 is SEHNR, CDR2 FQNEAQ (reference sequence). The CDR3 spans 16 residues. The CDR3 DNA follows: TGTGCCAGCAGCTTGGCGAGGGACAGGGGGCCCGGGGAGCTGTTTTTT. It encodes CASSLARDRGPGELFF.

This chain links TRBV7-6 with TRBJ2-7, with 10 bases fitting TRBD1. Trimming removed 2 bases from V and 6 bases from J; junction bases left unmatched: 7. The CDR3 runs to 15 residues. CDR1 SGHVS and CDR2 FNYEAQ come from the germline V gene. DNA for the CDR3: TGTGCCAGCAGCTTATATGGGACAGGGGCGCTCGAGCAGTACTTC. Amino acids: CASSLYGTGALEQYF.

The chain links TRBV5-5 to TRBJ2-4, with 7 bases matching TRBD2. This CDR3 contains 16 residues. V dropped 0 bases and J dropped 8; count of bases not matched to a gene: 11. Germline V gene lookup returns CDR1 SGHKS and CDR2 YYEKEE (reference sequence). Written as DNA, the CDR3 is TGTGCCAGCAGCTTGGCCATGGGGGAGGGAACGGACATTCAGTACTTC. Protein product: CASSLAMGEGTDIQYF.

The chain joins TRBV5-1 to TRBJ2-3; no definite D call. Between the trimmed V and J ends, which lost 0 bases and 4 bases, there was a span of 15 bases. Germline-derived CDR1 and CDR2 are SGHRS and YFSETQ. The CDR3 sequence is 16 residues long. CDR3 sequence: CASSLDIALVSDTQYF. The CDR3 nucleotides are TGCGCCAGCAGCTTGGACATCGCCCTGGTTTCAGATACGCAGTATTTT. The full variable domain, with the rest looked up from reference TRBV5-1 and TRBJ2-3, is KAGVTQTPRYLIKTRGQQVTLSCSPISGHRSVSWYQQTPGQGLQFLFEYFSETQRNKGNFPGRFSGRQFSNSRSEMNVSTLELGDSALYLCASSLDIALVSDTQYFGPGTRLTVL.

The gene calls are TRBV11-3 and TRBJ2-7; D is possibly TRBD1 or TRBD2 (5 bases each). Looked up from germline, CDR1 is SGHNT and CDR2 is YENEEA. Deletions cut 0 bases from V and 2 bases from J, with 8 bases between. The CDR3 loop spans 14 amino acids. The chain's CDR3 is CASSLDGTTYEQYF. The CDR3 DNA reads TGTGCCAGCAGCTTAGATGGGACCACCTACGAGCAGTACTTC.

This chain connects TRBV19 to TRBJ2-7, with a possible D match to TRBD2 (7 bases). V was cut by 4 bases and J by 1 base, with 17 bases left in between. The germline V gene encodes CDR1 LNHDA and CDR2 SQIVND (reference sequence). This CDR3 region has 16 residues. The CDR3 DNA sequence: TGTGCCAGTAGTACCCTCTCGGGGGGCGCATCCTACGAGCAGTACTTC. Protein: CASSTLSGGASYEQYF.

The J gene is TRBJ2-7, the V gene TRBV11-3; tentative D call: TRBD2 (6 bases). The CDR3 has 16 residues. Between the trimmed V and J ends, which lost 0 bases and 7 bases, there was a span of 19 bases. The germline V gene encodes CDR1 SGHNT and CDR2 YENEEA. The CDR3 reads CASSLDGEAGRREQYF. CDR3 DNA: TGTGCCAGCAGCTTAGATGGGGAGGCAGGGAGAAGGGAGCAGTACTTC.

The rearrangement joins TRBV5-4 to TRBJ2-5; TRBD1 is a possible D gene (6 bases). Trimming cost V 0 bases and J 0 bases, with 12 bases left between them. The germline V gene encodes CDR1 SGHNT and CDR2 YYREEE (reference sequence). CDR3 length equals 16 residues. The CDR3 DNA reads as TGTGCCAGCAGCTTGGTACCGGACAGAAACCAAGAGACCCAGTACTTC. It specifies CASSLVPDRNQETQYF. The full variable domain, rest sourced from reference TRBV5-4 and TRBJ2-5, is ETGVTQSPTHLIKTRGQQVTLRCSSQSGHNTVSWYQQALGQGPQFIFQYYREEENGRGNFPPRFSGLQFPNYSSELNVNALELDDSALYLCASSLVPDRNQETQYFGPGTRLLVL.